A single sample gave rise to the 25 T cell receptor beta chains below, sequenced in a study of T cell responses to AZD1222 COVID-19 vaccine (dated by TCRdb to the early 2020s). The intended sense of this specimen's time point label: about 28 days (+/-7) after the second vaccine dose. The library was prepared using the immunoSEQ multiplex PCR assay. TCRdb took this table from immuneACCESS and kept in-frame rearrangements with V and J called. Such tables lack part of the clones; where checked against another copy, unresolved V genes explain under half of the gap, and the rest is unexplained. Here the sample has approximately 140,000 clones; about 92% occur a single time. The leading ten clones occupy approximately 3.3% of the sample. Sequences were derived from peripheral blood, sampled 28 days after the second AZD1222 dose. The receptors derive from an adult who received the AZD1222 COVID-19 vaccine.

This rearrangement joins TRBV11-3 to TRBJ1-1; no reliable D call. The CDR3 contains 12 residues. Germline V gives CDR1 SGHNT, CDR2 YENEEA. V shed 2 bases and J shed 4 bases, with 5 bases lying between them. CDR3 sequence reads: CASSLSITEAFF. The DNA of the CDR3 is TGTGCCAGCAGCTTATCTATCACTGAAGCTTTCTTT.

The chain joins TRBV21-1 to TRBJ2-1. TRBV21-1 is noted as a pseudogene. The CDR3 sequence is 14 residues long. The CDR3 reads CASSKIGRSNEQFF. CDR3 nucleotide sequence: TGTGCCAGCAGCAAAATCGGACGGAGCAATGAGCAGTTCTTC.

This chain joins TRBV27 and TRBJ2-7; TRBD1 matches at 7 bases. Germline lookup yields CDR1 MNHEY and CDR2 SMNVEV (reference sequence). This CDR3 has 16 amino acids. V dropped 3 bases and J dropped 1; count of bases not matched to a gene: 9. In DNA, the CDR3 is TGTGCCAGCAGTTTTCGTGGACAGGCCCCATCCTACGAGCAGTACTTC. It specifies CASSFRGQAPSYEQYF.

V gene TRBV28 combines with J gene TRBJ2-6; 7 nucleotides match TRBD1. The junction had 10 bases not matched to a gene; V was cut back by 8 bases and J by 0 bases. Germline V gene data show CDR1 as MDHEN and CDR2 as SYDVKM. The CDR3 is made up of 17 amino acids. The CDR3 DNA follows: TGTGCCAGCGGACAGGTTCTTTCTCACTCTGGGGCCAACGTCCTGACTTTC. Its translation: CASGQVLSHSGANVLTF.

The rearrangement links TRBV2 to TRBJ1-6; 8 bases line up with TRBD1. J was trimmed by 5 bases and V by 5 bases; bases with no gene match: 11. Germline V CDR1 and CDR2: SNHLY, FYNNEI. CDR3 length equals 17 residues. CDR3 region: CASSYAAPTGDNSPLHF. The CDR3, as DNA: TGTGCCAGCAGTTACGCCGCCCCGACAGGGGATAATTCACCCCTCCACTTT.

Only a few counts were recorded for this clone. The chain links TRBV5-8 to TRBJ1-5; 10 bases are a match to TRBD1. The trim removed 4 bases at V and 6 bases at J, leaving 7 bases unmatched. This CDR3 comprises 15 residues. CDR1 SGHTS and CDR2 YDEGEE come from the germline V gene. This CDR3 is CASSKYRDRGQPQHF. In DNA, the CDR3 is TGTGCCAGCAGCAAGTACCGGGACAGGGGTCAGCCCCAGCATTTT.

This chain uses TRBV5-4 with TRBJ2-3, with 10 positions matching TRBD1. J was trimmed by 0 bases and V by 5 bases; bases with no gene match: 3. The CDR3 is 15 residues long. In germline, CDR1 is SGHNT, CDR2 YYREEE (reference sequence). CDR3 in amino acids: CASRPGQGSTDTQYF. As DNA, the CDR3 is TGTGCCAGCAGACCGGGACAGGGGAGCACAGATACGCAGTATTTT.

The genes are TRBV11-2 and TRBJ2-3; tentative D call: TRBD2 (7 bases). This CDR3 is 17 amino acids long. Germline V lookup: CDR1 SGHAT, CDR2 FQNNGV. Trimming shortened V by 6 bases and J by 5 bases, and 24 bases separated the two germline ends. The CDR3 bases are TGTGCCAGCAGTTTTAAACGGGGGGCAGATTACGGAGATACGCAGTATTTT. Translating gives CASSFKRGADYGDTQYF.

This rearrangement joins TRBV7-8 to TRBJ2-3; weak D call: TRBD2 (5 bases). The CDR3 covers 18 residues. V was clipped by 1 base and J by 0 bases, with 17 bases between them. The germline V gene has CDR1 SGHVS and CDR2 FQNEAQ. The CDR3 loop reads CASSLESASLSSTDTQYF. The CDR3 DNA is TGTGCCAGCAGCTTAGAGAGCGCTAGCCTTTCTAGCACAGATACGCAGTATTTT.

V is TRBV5-1 and J is TRBJ1-4; D call uncertain. V lost 0 bases to trimming and J lost 1 base, with 16 bases between them. The germline V gene encodes CDR1 SGHRS and CDR2 YFSETQ. The CDR3 has 18 amino acids. The CDR3 region has the DNA TGCGCCAGCAGCTTGGTATACTATGAAGGAAGAACTAATGAAAAACTGTTTTTT. Amino acid sequence: CASSLVYYEGRTNEKLFF.

The V call is TRBV7-8, the J call TRBJ2-2; D tentatively reads TRBD1 or TRBD2 (5 bases each). Germline CDR1 is SGHVS and CDR2 is FQNEAQ. The CDR3 spans 15 residues. V gave up 3 bases and J gave up 5 bases, with 13 bases separating them. CDR3 residues: CASSLSRGGTGELFF. CDR3 DNA sequence: TGTGCCAGCAGCTTGTCGAGGGGCGGAACCGGGGAGCTGTTTTTT.

This rearrangement joins TRBV30 to TRBJ2-3; D is uncertain. Per germline, CDR1 GTSNPN and CDR2 SVGIG (reference sequence). The V end lost 4 bases, the J end lost 0 bases, and 14 bases lay between the germline ends. The CDR3 covers 15 residues. The CDR3 sequence: CAWTRQSSSTDTQYF. In DNA form, the CDR3 reads TGTGCCTGGACCCGCCAGTCCTCTAGCACAGATACGCAGTATTTT. Based on the CDR3 plus reference TRBV30 and TRBJ2-3, the full variable domain is SQTIHQWPATLVQPVGSPLSLECTVEGTSNPNLYWYRQAAGRGLQLLFYSVGIGQISSEVPQNLSASRPQDRQFILSSKKLLLSDSGFYLCAWTRQSSSTDTQYFGPGTRLTVL.

The J gene is TRBJ2-2, the V gene TRBV28; D is uncertain. The CDR3 extends over 15 amino acids. V lost 4 bases to trimming and J lost 5 bases, with 14 bases between them. Germline-derived CDR1 and CDR2 are MDHEN and SYDVKM. The CDR3 bases are TGTGCCAGCAGTTACGGTCCCGGCACAACCGGGGAGCTGTTTTTT. It specifies CASSYGPGTTGELFF.

The chain links TRBV5-1 to TRBJ2-1; 7 bases line up with TRBD1. The germline V gene encodes CDR1 SGHRS and CDR2 YFSETQ. CDR3 size: 14 residues. The junction had 3 bases not matched to a gene; V was cut back by 0 bases and J by 6 bases. CDR3 bases: TGCGCCAGCAGCTTGGGACAGGGTAGCAATGAGCAGTTCTTC. Translating it yields CASSLGQGSNEQFF.

The count of this clone is one. The chain joins TRBV2 to TRBJ1-5; D might be TRBD1 (5 bases). The ends were cut back, 1 base at V and 5 bases at J, with 6 bases in the middle. Per the germline V gene, CDR1 is SNHLY and CDR2 is FYNNEI. This CDR3 has 13 amino acids. This CDR3 is CASSEGGDQPQHF. Here the CDR3 DNA reads TGTGCCAGCAGTGAAGGGGGGGATCAGCCCCAGCATTTT. Drawing the rest from reference TRBV2 and TRBJ1-5, the complete variable domain is EPEVTQTPSHQVTQMGQEVILRCVPISNHLYFYWYRQILGQKVEFLVSFYNNEISEKSEIFDDQFSVERPDGSNFTLKIRSTKLEDSAMYFCASSEGGDQPQHFGDGTRLSIL.

The chain uses TRBV6-5 and TRBJ2-7; D is possibly TRBD1 (5 bases). The germline V gene encodes CDR1 MNHEY and CDR2 SVGAGI. V was trimmed by 10 bases and J by 4 bases, leaving 20 bases between them. CDR3 length equals 14 residues. The chain's CDR3 is CATAVGPKGYEQYF. The CDR3 nucleotides are TGTGCCACCGCAGTGGGGCCCAAGGGGTACGAGCAGTACTTC.

The chain is built from TRBV24-1 and TRBJ2-3; TRBD2 matches at 11 bases. V lost 5 bases and J lost 0; bases outside the gene matches: 12. CDR1 and CDR2 (germline): KGHDR, SFDVKD. This CDR3 spans 19 amino acids. CDR3 sequence: CATSGPTGTSGSSTDTQYF. The CDR3 coding sequence is TGTGCCACCAGTGGCCCCACCGGGACTAGCGGTTCTAGCACAGATACGCAGTATTTT.

The J gene is TRBJ1-2, the V gene TRBV19, with 8 bases identical to TRBD1. Trimming took 6 bases from V and 8 from J; bases not matched to a gene: 14. The germline CDR1 and CDR2 sequences are LNHDA and SQIVND (reference sequence). The CDR3 sequence is 15 residues long. CDR3 protein: CASSTLGQAVGGYTF. CDR3 bases: TGTGCCAGTAGCACTTTGGGACAGGCAGTGGGCGGCTACACCTTC.

This chain uses TRBV6-5 with TRBJ1-5; tentatively, D is TRBD1 (5 bases). Trimming cost V 1 base and J 5 bases, with 9 bases left between them. The germline CDR1 and CDR2 sequences are MNHEY and SVGAGI. The CDR3 loop spans 14 amino acids. The chain's CDR3 is CASSYWLGDQPQHF. The CDR3 nucleotides read TGTGCCAGCAGTTACTGGCTAGGGGATCAGCCCCAGCATTTT.

This clone was seen more than once but under ten times. The CDR3 region is CASSRDRSDSGNTIYF. CDR3 DNA sequence: TGTGCCAGCTCGCGGGACAGGTCAGACTCTGGAAACACCATATATTTT. The chain uses TRBV18 and TRBJ1-3, with 8 bases identical to TRBD1. This CDR3 spans 16 amino acids. The V gene end was trimmed by 6 bases and the J gene end by 0 bases; junction bases not matched to a gene: 7. Germline CDR1 is KGHSH and CDR2 is LQKENI.

This chain connects TRBV7-6 to TRBJ2-2; 10 positions agree with TRBD2. The CDR3 extends over 16 amino acids. Trimming cost V 5 bases and J 7 bases; bases outside gene matches: 10. Germline V gives CDR1 SGHVS, CDR2 FNYEAQ. The DNA for the CDR3 is TGTGCCAGCAGCCCGCTAGCGGGAGCCGGGGGCGGGGAGCTGTTTTTT. As protein: CASSPLAGAGGGELFF.

This chain joins TRBV5-6 and TRBJ1-3; D gene uncertain. Trimming shortened V by 5 bases and J by 1 base, and 7 bases separated the two germline ends. Germline V lookup: CDR1 SGHDT, CDR2 YYEEEE. The CDR3 sequence is 13 residues long. CDR3 DNA sequence: TGTGCCAGCAGTCAGCTTTCTGGAAACACCATATATTTT. The encoded protein is CASSQLSGNTIYF.

V is TRBV9 and J is TRBJ2-2, with 13 bases that match TRBD2. Germline loops: CDR1 SGDLS, CDR2 YYNGEE. The CDR3 length is 20 residues. V dropped 3 bases and J dropped 1; count of bases not matched to a gene: 12. The CDR3 region is CASSAPGTSGTLRNTGELFF. CDR3 DNA: TGTGCCAGCAGCGCCCCCGGGACTAGCGGGACCCTAAGGAACACCGGGGAGCTGTTTTTT. Supplemented by reference TRBV9 and TRBJ2-2, the full variable domain reads DSGVTQTPKHLITATGQRVTLRCSPRSGDLSVYWYQQSLDQGLQFLIQYYNGEERAKGNILERFSAQQFPDLHSELNLSSLELGDSALYFCASSAPGTSGTLRNTGELFFGEGSRLTVL.

The chain employs TRBV6-5 and TRBJ1-2; D gene ambiguous. V shed 2 bases and J shed 7 bases, with 11 bases lying between them. Germline loops: CDR1 MNHEY, CDR2 SVGAGI. CDR3 length: 13 amino acids. The DNA for the CDR3 is TGTGCCAGCAGTTACACCCATTTCGGTGGCTACACCTTC. This encodes CASSYTHFGGYTF.

This chain joins TRBV7-2 and TRBJ2-7; 8 nucleotides match TRBD2. In germline, CDR1 is SGHTA, CDR2 FQGNSA. The CDR3 has 16 residues. Trimming cost V 4 bases and J 3 bases; bases outside gene matches: 11. CDR3: CASSSFGSSGSYEQYF. CDR3 nucleotide sequence: TGTGCCAGCAGCTCCTTCGGATCGAGCGGGAGCTACGAGCAGTACTTC.